This passage covers 29 T cell receptor beta chains from one sample sequenced in a study of blood T cell repertoires in COVID-19. Here immunoSEQ multiplex PCR was the method, and the copy in TCRdb shows in-frame clones only, minus some. The data hold about 270,000 clones, with approximately 81% observed a single time. The material sequenced was peripheral blood. The source of these receptors is a woman between 18 and 29 years old with acute or convalescent COVID-19.

The V call is TRBV6-2 or TRBV6-3, the J call TRBJ2-6; 8 bases align to TRBD1. The CDR3 is 18 residues long. The junction had 6 bases not matched to a gene; V was cut back by 2 bases and J by 0 bases. Looked up from germline, CDR1 is MNHEY and CDR2 is SVGEGT. The CDR3 bases are TGTGCCAGCAGTTACCGGTGGACAGGGACCTCTGGGGCCAACGTCCTGACTTTC. It translates to CASSYRWTGTSGANVLTF.

This chain uses TRBV9 with TRBJ1-6, with 7 nucleotides matching TRBD1. The CDR3 loop spans 14 amino acids. V trimming: 3 bases; J trimming: 6 bases; junction bases outside the gene matches: 3. CDR1 and CDR2 from the germline V gene are SGDLS and YYNGEE. DNA of the CDR3: TGTGCCAGCAGCGGAGGGGACAGTAATTCACCCCTCCACTTT. Encoded protein: CASSGGDSNSPLHF.

J is TRBJ2-6 and V is TRBV3-1 (or the pseudogene TRBV3-2); tentative D call: TRBD2 (6 bases). The CDR3 is made up of 17 amino acids. V was clipped by 2 bases and J by 2 bases, with 13 bases between them. Looked up from germline, CDR1 is LGHDT and CDR2 is YNNKEL (reference sequence). CDR3 residues: CASSQTAGGAGANVLTF. The CDR3 bases are TGTGCCAGCAGCCAAACAGCCGGAGGGGCTGGGGCCAACGTCCTGACTTTC.

The chain joins TRBV6-2 or TRBV6-3 to TRBJ2-2; the match to TRBD2 covers 12 bases. Trimming removed 3 bases from V and 5 bases from J; junction bases left unmatched: 10. Germline CDR1 reads MNHEY; CDR2 reads SVGEGT. The CDR3 extends over 18 amino acids. The CDR3 nucleotides read TGTGCCAGCAGTTATCCCCCTAGCGGGAGGGCCAGTACCGGGGAGCTGTTTTTT. Protein product: CASSYPPSGRASTGELFF.

The chain is built from TRBV2 and TRBJ1-2; D uncertain. The CDR3 sequence is 14 residues long. Trimming took 4 bases from V and 4 from J, leaving 13 bases between them. Germline V gives CDR1 SNHLY, CDR2 FYNNEI. CDR3 region: CASSVGGGSYGYTF. The CDR3, as DNA: TGTGCCAGCAGTGTCGGAGGAGGGTCCTATGGCTACACCTTC. Based on the CDR3 plus reference TRBV2 and TRBJ1-2, the full variable domain is EPEVTQTPSHQVTQMGQEVILRCVPISNHLYFYWYRQILGQKVEFLVSFYNNEISEKSEIFDDQFSVERPDGSNFTLKIRSTKLEDSAMYFCASSVGGGSYGYTFGSGTRLTVV.

This chain links TRBV5-1 with TRBJ1-1; 8 bases align to TRBD1. With 8 bases clipped from V and 0 bases from J, the junction kept 12 bases outside the gene matches. The CDR3 is 16 residues long. The germline V gene has CDR1 SGHRS and CDR2 YFSETQ. CDR3 nucleotides: TGCGCCAGTAGCCCGACAGGGGTTACCATGAACACTGAAGCTTTCTTT. This sequence encodes CASSPTGVTMNTEAFF.

CDR3 DNA sequence: TGTGCCAGCAGCTTAGCAGGGAACACTGAAGCTTTCTTT. Translating gives CASSLAGNTEAFF. The rearrangement uses TRBV11-2 and TRBJ1-1; no definite D call. The germline V gene encodes CDR1 SGHAT and CDR2 FQNNGV. V was trimmed by 1 base and J by 1 base, leaving 4 bases between them. The CDR3 is 13 amino acids. The variable domain in full, with the rest retrieved from reference TRBV11-2 and TRBJ1-1, is EAGVAQSPRYKIIEKRQSVAFWCNPISGHATLYWYQQILGQGPKLLIQFQNNGVVDDSQLPKDRFSAERLKGVDSTLKIQPAKLEDSAVYLCASSLAGNTEAFFGQGTRLTVV.

The chain combines TRBV30 with TRBJ1-5, with D unclear. This CDR3 has 13 residues. V lost 2 bases and J lost 1, with 6 bases in between. Germline V CDR1 and CDR2: GTSNPN, SVGIG (reference sequence). The CDR3 loop reads CAWSMESNQPQHF. CDR3 DNA sequence: TGTGCCTGGAGTATGGAGAGCAATCAGCCCCAGCATTTT.

Only a few counts were recorded for this clone. J is TRBJ1-1 and V is TRBV5-1; D might be TRBD1 (6 bases). V dropped 4 bases and J dropped 4 bases, with 14 bases sitting between them. CDR3 length: 14 amino acids. CDR1 SGHRS and CDR2 YFSETQ come from the germline V gene. CDR3 DNA: TGCGCCAGCAGCGTAACAGGGTTGGGCACTGAAGCTTTCTTT. Encoded protein: CASSVTGLGTEAFF.

V is TRBV5-1 and J is TRBJ1-1; D is uncertain. V was pared by 0 bases and J by 5 bases, with 17 bases between. Germline CDR1 is SGHRS and CDR2 is YFSETQ. The CDR3 has 16 residues. The CDR3 DNA sequence: TGCGCCAGCAGCTTGGGCTCTCTAAATTCGGGGACTGAAGCTTTCTTT. Encoded protein: CASSLGSLNSGTEAFF.

Worth noting for this clone: At the DNA level, this CDR3 is encoded by other sequences in the same sample as well. The rearrangement links TRBV29-1 to TRBJ1-1, with TRBD1 identical over 10 bases. Per the germline V gene, CDR1 is SQVTM and CDR2 is ANQGSEA. V trimming: 6 bases; J trimming: 5 bases; junction bases outside the gene matches: 6. The CDR3 contains 13 residues. The chain's CDR3 is CSVLRTGGTEAFF. The CDR3 DNA is TGCAGCGTCCTTAGGACAGGGGGGACTGAAGCTTTCTTT.

The V call is TRBV19, the J call TRBJ1-5; no firm D call. Germline V gives CDR1 LNHDA, CDR2 SQIVND (reference sequence). The germline V and J ends were trimmed by 0 bases and 0 bases, with 6 bases remaining between them. CDR3 length equals 15 residues. CDR3 residues: CASSIEQISNQPQHF. CDR3 nucleotides: TGTGCCAGTAGTATAGAACAGATTAGCAATCAGCCCCAGCATTTT.

In the case of this clone: Other nucleotide sequences from this sample produce the same CDR3. The V call is TRBV7-3, the J call TRBJ1-1, with unresolved D. There are 13 residues in the CDR3. V lost 4 bases to trimming and J lost 1 base, with 7 bases between them. Per germline, CDR1 SGHTA and CDR2 FQGTGA. DNA of the CDR3: TGTGCCAGCAGCTCCGGAGCGAACACTGAAGCTTTCTTT. This sequence encodes CASSSGANTEAFF.

The genes are TRBV6-2 or TRBV6-3 and TRBJ1-5, with TRBD1 matching over 7 bases. Germline CDR1 and CDR2: MNHEY and SVGEGT. With 6 bases clipped from V and 0 bases from J, the junction kept 11 bases outside the gene matches. The CDR3 spans 17 residues. In DNA, the CDR3 is TGTGCCAGCAGCCGCATCGCCGGGACAGTTAGCAATCAGCCCCAGCATTTT. This translates into CASSRIAGTVSNQPQHF.

The V gene is TRBV7-9, the J gene TRBJ1-2; 7 bases line up with TRBD1. Per germline, CDR1 SEHNR and CDR2 FQNEAQ (reference sequence). CDR3 length: 15 residues. Trimming took 0 bases from V and 7 from J; bases not matched to a gene: 8. CDR3: CASSLADRSVAGYTF. The CDR3 nucleotides read TGTGCCAGCAGCTTAGCGGACAGGTCGGTGGCTGGCTACACCTTC.

This rearrangement joins TRBV15 to TRBJ1-1; D perhaps matches TRBD1 (5 bases). The CDR3 consists of 12 residues. The germline V gene has CDR1 LNHNV and CDR2 YYDKDF (reference sequence). The V gene lost 4 bases and the J gene lost 5 bases, with 8 bases spanning the gap. The chain's CDR3 is CATSMGGTEAFF. CDR3 in DNA: TGTGCCACCAGCATGGGGGGGACTGAAGCTTTCTTT.

Comment on this clone: The sample has other DNA sequences that encode this CDR3 too. This chain connects TRBV7-8 to TRBJ2-7, with TRBD1 identical over 8 bases. The CDR3 runs to 13 residues. Unmatched junction bases numbered 0, after V lost 1 base and J lost 4 bases. CDR1 is SGHVS and CDR2 is FQNEAQ in the germline V gene. CDR3 sequence reads: CASSLDRGYEQYF. The CDR3 DNA sequence: TGTGCCAGCAGCTTAGACAGGGGGTACGAGCAGTACTTC.

This clone was seen more than once but under ten times. Germline and junction disagree at one end, which may indicate a read error. This rearrangement joins TRBV28 to TRBJ1-5; D remains ambiguous. This CDR3 region has 11 residues. CDR1 MDHEN and CDR2 SYDVKM come from the germline V gene. The CDR3 nucleotides read TGTGCCAGCAGTTTGGGAGACGGGTTTGATTTT. The encoded protein is CASSLGDGFDF.

In its sample, this clone was seen once. This chain connects TRBV2 to TRBJ1-3; 11 bases are a match to TRBD1. The V and J ends lost 7 bases and 3 bases, in that order; junction bases with no gene match: 5. The CDR3 sequence is 15 residues long. CDR1 is SNHLY, CDR2 FYNNEI, per germline. Here the CDR3 reads CASTVGQGDGNTIYF. The CDR3 nucleotides read TGTGCCAGCACTGTGGGACAGGGGGATGGAAACACCATATATTTT.

The chain uses TRBV6-6 and TRBJ2-5; the match to TRBD1 covers 7 bases. From germline, CDR1 is MNHNY and CDR2 SVGAGI (reference sequence). Losses at the gene ends were 6 bases for V and 5 bases for J; bases not matched to a gene: 9. CDR3 length equals 14 residues. CDR3 residues: CASRVTGARETQYF. The CDR3 coding sequence is TGTGCCAGCAGAGTTACAGGGGCTAGGGAGACCCAGTACTTC.

This sequence joins TRBV5-4 and TRBJ2-7, with a weak D call TRBD1 (5 bases). The length of the CDR3 is 16 residues. V gave up 4 bases and J gave up 5 bases, with 22 bases separating them. The germline gives CDR1 SGHNT, CDR2 YYREEE (reference sequence). CDR3 sequence reads: CASSPEGQGVKDEQYF. The CDR3 DNA reads TGTGCCAGCAGCCCCGAAGGGCAGGGCGTAAAGGACGAGCAGTACTTC. Together with reference TRBV5-4 and TRBJ2-7, the CDR3 gives the full variable domain: ETGVTQSPTHLIKTRGQQVTLRCSSQSGHNTVSWYQQALGQGPQFIFQYYREEENGRGNFPPRFSGLQFPNYSSELNVNALELDDSALYLCASSPEGQGVKDEQYFGPGTRLTVT.

The rearrangement uses TRBV28 and TRBJ1-3; TRBD1 is a possible D gene (5 bases). Trimming took off 2 bases at V and 0 bases at J, with 8 bases between the two ends. The length of the CDR3 is 15 residues. Germline CDR1 is MDHEN and CDR2 is SYDVKM. The CDR3 DNA sequence: TGTGCCAGCAGTTTAGGAGGGACCTCTGGAAACACCATATATTTT. Translation: CASSLGGTSGNTIYF.

Comments on this clone: The junction and the germline gene differ at one end; a read error may be behind it. The chain carries TRBV6-5 and TRBJ1-2; 8 positions agree with TRBD1. Germline lookup yields CDR1 MNHEY and CDR2 SVGAGI. The CDR3 has 16 amino acids. CDR3 residues: CASSYSRLGQVYGHTF. DNA of the CDR3: TGTGCCAGCAGTTACTCTAGGTTGGGACAGGTCTATGGCCACACCTTC.

The chain employs TRBV2 and TRBJ1-6; 7 bases are shared with TRBD1. Unmatched junction bases numbered 3, after V lost 3 bases and J lost 7 bases. The germline V gene encodes CDR1 SNHLY and CDR2 FYNNEI. This CDR3 contains 14 residues. CDR3 bases: TGTGCCAGCAGTGAGCAGGGGGTGAATTCACCCCTCCACTTT. Translation gives CASSEQGVNSPLHF. Filled out from reference TRBV2 and TRBJ1-6, the complete variable domain reads EPEVTQTPSHQVTQMGQEVILRCVPISNHLYFYWYRQILGQKVEFLVSFYNNEISEKSEIFDDQFSVERPDGSNFTLKIRSTKLEDSAMYFCASSEQGVNSPLHFGNGTRLTVT.

This clone was found once. The J gene is TRBJ2-1, the V gene TRBV11-3, with a possible D match to TRBD2 (6 bases). The V gene lost 6 bases and the J gene lost 10 bases, with 10 bases spanning the gap. The CDR3 extends over 11 amino acids. Per germline, CDR1 SGHNT and CDR2 YENEEA. The CDR3 DNA reads as TGTGCCAGCAGTCGCGCGGGAGAGCAGTTCTTC. Protein sequence: CASSRAGEQFF.

The V gene is TRBV5-6, the J gene TRBJ2-7, with a tentative D call TRBD1 (6 bases). The germline V and J ends were trimmed by 1 base and 4 bases, with 15 bases remaining between them. CDR1 and CDR2 (germline): SGHDT, YYEEEE. The length of the CDR3 is 15 residues. Written as DNA, the CDR3 is TGTGCCAGCAGCTTGAGGGGGTCGTCGGGTTACGAGCAGTACTTC. Translation gives CASSLRGSSGYEQYF.

This sequence joins TRBV12-3 or TRBV12-4 and TRBJ1-6, with 8 positions matching TRBD1. The CDR3 is made up of 13 amino acids. Trimming cost V 10 bases and J 8 bases; bases outside gene matches: 7. The CDR3 protein is CANKTGEYSPLHF. The CDR3 coding sequence is TGTGCCAACAAGACAGGGGAGTATTCACCCCTCCACTTT.

The V gene is TRBV10-3, the J gene TRBJ2-3; no reliable D call. Germline CDR1 reads ENHRY; CDR2 reads SYGVKD. The CDR3 length is 11 residues. V was cut by 6 bases and J by 6 bases, with 7 bases left in between. The CDR3 DNA sequence: TGTGCCATCAGCGGGTCGGATACGCAGTATTTT. Protein: CAISGSDTQYF.

This sequence joins TRBV4-3 and TRBJ2-1; possible D gene TRBD2, 5 bases. Germline V lookup: CDR1 LGHNA, CDR2 YSLEER. The germline V and J ends were trimmed by 1 base and 5 bases, with 15 bases remaining between them. CDR3 length: 16 amino acids. The CDR3 loop is CASSQGVGRAHNEQFF. DNA for the CDR3: TGCGCCAGCAGCCAAGGGGTCGGGCGGGCCCACAATGAGCAGTTCTTC.